Detailed here is one T cell receptor beta chain. Its antigen is still unknown. A universal primer site was created by template switching, with the cDNA bearing unique molecular identifiers. TCRdb processed the 5' RACE reads anew with MiXCR; each CDR3 protein has one entry. Of around 280,000 distinct CDR3 sequences listed, more than 6.5% are singletons. The data stem from a study of identical twins. Study findings and constraints: Analyses based on zero insertions could be partly confounded by invariant MAIT and iNKT cells.

There were only healthy Caucasians among the donors. The CDR3 has 15 residues. V lost 3 bases, J lost 2 bases, and 7 bases stayed unmatched. Germline V gives CDR1 DFQATT, CDR2 SNEGSKA (reference sequence). These data also formed part of another study, on yellow fever vaccine responses in identical twins.

This TCR was recovered from a young woman in good health. The V gene is TRBV20-1, the J gene TRBJ2-1; TRBD2 matches 7 bases. The sequenced sample was memory (CD45RO+) T cells sorted from blood. The CDR3 DNA reads as TGCAGTGCTAGGTCCCTAGGACTAGCCTACAATGAGCAGTTCTTC. It encodes CSARSLGLAYNEQFF.